These 2 T cell receptor beta chains originate from one sample sequenced in a study of Tregs in tolerant kidney transplant recipients. Sequencing used immunoSEQ multiplex PCR; TCRdb keeps in-frame clones, though not all of them. The table includes tens of thousands of clones, around 98% detected once. The sequences come from CD4+ T cells from blood, collected before the transplant. The receptor source for this set is a human donor who received a combined kidney and bone marrow transplant.

The chain couples TRBV28 to TRBJ2-7; D call uncertain. V was trimmed by 3 bases and J by 0 bases, leaving 12 bases between them. The CDR3 has 15 amino acids. From germline, CDR1 is MDHEN and CDR2 SYDVKM. CDR3 coding DNA: TGTGCCAGCAGTTTTGCGGCCCGCCCCTCCTACGAGCAGTACTTC. It yields the protein CASSFAARPSYEQYF.

The rearrangement joins TRBV7-3 to TRBJ2-1, with a tentative D call TRBD2 (7 bases). V lost 3 bases and J lost 9, with 18 bases in between. Germline V gene sequence: CDR1 SGHTA, CDR2 FQGTGA. CDR3 length: 15 residues. The CDR3 loop is CASSFSGGALGEQFF. The CDR3 DNA follows: TGTGCCAGCAGCTTTAGTGGGGGGGCCTTGGGTGAGCAGTTCTTC. Combining the CDR3 with reference TRBV7-3 and TRBJ2-1 gives the whole variable domain GAGVSQTPSNKVTEKGKYVELRCDPISGHTALYWYRQSLGQGPEFLIYFQGTGAADDSGLPNDRFFAVRPEGSVSTLKIQRTERGDSAVYLCASSFSGGALGEQFFGPGTRLTVL.